The 25 T cell receptor beta chains given below trace back to one sample, sequenced in a study of T cell repertoires in cytomegalovirus infection. TCRdb fed the reads into MiXCR, producing one record per CDR3 protein. The sample records 450,000 to 550,000 distinct CDR3 sequences, approximately 15% being singletons. What was sequenced was CD8+ T cells from PBMCs. The receptors here all came from a human donor in good health (CMV status not recorded). Some clones in this sample may be carry-over from other donors' samples.

This clonotype was observed a handful of times. V is TRBV6-5 and J is TRBJ2-7; no clear D. This CDR3 comprises 16 residues. The V end lost 6 bases, the J end lost 4 bases, and 22 bases lay between the germline ends. Germline CDR1 and CDR2: MNHEY and SVGAGI. For the CDR3, the DNA is TGTGCCAGCAGCAGTCCAGGTAGCCACGGTGGGTACGAGCAGTACTTC. Translating gives CASSSPGSHGGYEQYF.

A word on this clonotype: It may be a read error: a sequence one base away is much more abundant. The V gene is TRBV10-3, the J gene TRBJ2-2; possibly TRBD2 for D (6 bases). The CDR3 has 16 amino acids. Trimming pared 4 bases from V and 6 bases from J, leaving 18 bases between. Germline V gives CDR1 ENHRY, CDR2 SYGVKD. In DNA form, the CDR3 reads TGTGCCATCAGTGCATCGCGGGAAGAAGGGGCCGGGGAGCTGTTTTTT. The encoded protein is CAISASREEGAGELFF.

Comments on this clonotype: A read error may produce the germline difference seen at one junction end. The genes are TRBV28 and TRBJ2-5; TRBD2 is a possible D gene (6 bases). CDR3 length: 15 amino acids. Germline CDR1 reads MDHEN; CDR2 reads SYDVKM. In nucleotides, the CDR3 is TGTGCCAGAAGTTCCGGGGTAGCGGTACCGGAGACCCAGTACTTC. Translating gives CARSSGVAVPETQYF.

CDR3 region: CASSQARFGSGYTF. The DNA for the CDR3 is TGTGCCAGCAGCCAAGCGAGATTCGGTAGTGGCTACACCTTC. This chain uses TRBV3-1 with TRBJ1-2; no reliable D call. The CDR3 has 14 amino acids. Germline V gives CDR1 LGHDT, CDR2 YNNKEL (reference sequence). Between the trimmed V and J ends, which lost 1 base and 7 bases, there was a span of 13 bases.

This clonotype was recorded a few times. The junction and the germline gene differ at one end; a read error may be behind it. This chain links TRBV5-3 with TRBJ2-3; D not certain. TRBV5-3 is an ORF; its function is uncertain. CDR3 length: 15 residues. The CDR3 sequence: CASSLRKFRTDTQYF. The CDR3 nucleotides read TGTGCCAGCAGCTTGCGCAAGTTTCGCACAGATACGCAGTATTTT.

The J gene is TRBJ1-1, the V gene TRBV2; 7 positions match TRBD1. Trimming took 7 bases from V and 6 from J; bases not matched to a gene: 11. The CDR3 has 14 residues. Germline V gene lookup returns CDR1 SNHLY and CDR2 FYNNEI. CDR3 sequence reads: CASISAGGPSEAFF. As DNA, the CDR3 is TGTGCCAGCATTAGCGCAGGGGGGCCCTCTGAAGCTTTCTTT. Supplemented by reference TRBV2 and TRBJ1-1, the full variable domain reads EPEVTQTPSHQVTQMGQEVILRCVPISNHLYFYWYRQILGQKVEFLVSFYNNEISEKSEIFDDQFSVERPDGSNFTLKIRSTKLEDSAMYFCASISAGGPSEAFFGQGTRLTVV.

In this sample, this clonotype turned up a few times. The chain joins TRBV7-6 to TRBJ1-3, with 7 bases lining up with TRBD1. Germline loops: CDR1 SGHVS, CDR2 FNYEAQ. CDR3 length equals 18 residues. The trim removed 2 bases at V and 0 bases at J, leaving 10 bases unmatched. The CDR3 DNA reads TGTGCCAGCAGCTTAACCACAGGGGCGGATCGCTCTGGAAACACCATATATTTT. Protein product: CASSLTTGADRSGNTIYF.

V and J are TRBV27 and TRBJ2-1; TRBD2 matches 12 bases. The ends lost 0 bases at V and 7 bases at J; junction bases unmatched: 7. The CDR3 is made up of 17 amino acids. Germline CDR1 and CDR2: MNHEY and SMNVEV (reference sequence). The CDR3 loop is CASSLSETSGSSNEQFF. As DNA, the CDR3 is TGTGCCAGCAGTTTATCGGAGACTAGCGGGAGTAGTAATGAGCAGTTCTTC.

This clonotype appeared many times. The CDR3 spells CASTPSSGSGETQYF. The CDR3 DNA is TGTGCCAGCACCCCGTCTAGCGGGAGTGGGGAGACCCAGTACTTC. The V call is TRBV11-2, the J call TRBJ2-5, with 10 bases that match TRBD2. The germline V gene encodes CDR1 SGHAT and CDR2 FQNNGV. This CDR3 has 15 amino acids. The trim removed 7 bases at V and 5 bases at J, leaving 10 bases unmatched.

This clonotype was detected ten times or more. The rearrangement joins TRBV7-9 to TRBJ2-7; no reliable D call. The V gene's germline CDR1 is SEHNR and CDR2 FQNEAQ (reference sequence). The CDR3 is made up of 12 amino acids. V was clipped by 5 bases and J by 5 bases, with 10 bases between them. The CDR3 coding sequence is TGTGCCAGCAGCATTCAGGCCGACGAGCAGTACTTC. Amino acid sequence: CASSIQADEQYF. The full variable domain, with the rest looked up from reference TRBV7-9 and TRBJ2-7, is DTGVSQNPRHKITKRGQNVTFRCDPISEHNRLYWYRQTLGQGPEFLTYFQNEAQLEKSRLLSDRFSAERPKGSFSTLEIQRTEQGDSAMYLCASSIQADEQYFGPGTRLTVT.

This clonotype was seen a handful of times. The chain carries TRBV14 and TRBJ2-1; the match to TRBD2 covers 7 bases. The germline V gene has CDR1 SGHDN and CDR2 FVKESK. With 5 bases clipped from V and 0 bases from J, the junction kept 16 bases outside the gene matches. The CDR3 runs to 19 residues. The CDR3 reads CASSFRVSSGRGSYNEQFF. The CDR3, as DNA: TGTGCCAGCAGCTTCAGGGTGTCTAGCGGTCGAGGCTCCTACAATGAGCAGTTCTTC.

The chain is built from TRBV6-6 and TRBJ1-5, with TRBD1 matching over 9 bases. V shed 6 bases and J 6 bases; nucleotides not matched to a gene: 6. This CDR3 contains 14 residues. Germline V lookup: CDR1 MNHNY, CDR2 SVGAGI (reference sequence). The DNA of the CDR3 is TGTGCCAGCAGGTCCGGGACAGGGTTTCAGCCCCAGCATTTT. Amino acid sequence: CASRSGTGFQPQHF.

This chain uses TRBV6-5 with TRBJ2-4; 7 bases match TRBD2. V shed 5 bases and J 3 bases; nucleotides not matched to a gene: 10. This CDR3 region has 16 residues. Germline loops: CDR1 MNHEY, CDR2 SVGAGI. The chain's CDR3 is CASSPFQERDKNIQYF. CDR3 bases: TGTGCCAGCAGTCCATTCCAGGAGCGGGACAAAAACATTCAGTACTTC.

This clonotype was counted between two and nine times. This chain links TRBV5-4 with TRBJ1-1, with 10 bases identical to TRBD1. Germline V gene lookup returns CDR1 SGHNT and CDR2 YYREEE (reference sequence). This CDR3 spans 17 amino acids. V trimming: 0 bases; J trimming: 7 bases; junction bases outside the gene matches: 12. CDR3 coding DNA: TGTGCCAGCAGCTTGGGGGACAGGGGCCGGTTCGCCGGTGAAGCTTTCTTT. Protein sequence: CASSLGDRGRFAGEAFF.

Only one count was recorded for this clonotype. The chain couples TRBV10-3 to TRBJ1-1, with TRBD1 identical over 7 bases. Germline CDR1 reads ENHRY; CDR2 reads SYGVKD. The CDR3 loop spans 14 amino acids. With 6 bases clipped from V and 0 bases from J, the junction kept 4 bases outside the gene matches. The CDR3 nucleotides are TGTGCCATCAGCTCCGGGACAGTGAACACTGAAGCTTTCTTT. This encodes CAISSGTVNTEAFF.

The rearrangement joins TRBV30 to TRBJ1-5; 9 nucleotides match TRBD1. The ends lost 0 bases at V and 2 bases at J; junction bases unmatched: 8. The CDR3 spans 17 residues. Germline V lookup: CDR1 GTSNPN, CDR2 SVGIG (reference sequence). The CDR3 nucleotides read TGTGCCTGGAGTGTAACAGGGGGCGTTGGTGGCAATCAGCCCCAGCATTTT. Residues: CAWSVTGGVGGNQPQHF.

The table lists this clonotype with a few counts. The V gene is TRBV18, the J gene TRBJ2-7; 12 bases are a match to TRBD2. The CDR3 loop spans 15 amino acids. V lost 2 bases, J lost 5 bases, and 4 bases stayed unmatched. Looked up from germline, CDR1 is KGHSH and CDR2 is LQKENI. Here the CDR3 reads CASSPMASGRDEQYF. The CDR3 DNA follows: TGTGCCAGCTCACCAATGGCTAGCGGGAGGGACGAGCAGTACTTC.

This clonotype was counted a few times. This CDR3 is CASSPSGPGELFF. The CDR3 bases are TGCGCCAGCAGCCCGAGTGGGCCCGGGGAGCTGTTTTTT. The gene calls are TRBV5-1 and TRBJ2-2; the D is unclear. The CDR3 runs 13 residues. V was cut by 4 bases and J by 6 bases, with 10 bases left in between. Germline lookup yields CDR1 SGHRS and CDR2 YFSETQ. Looking up the rest from reference TRBV5-1 and TRBJ2-2 gives the full variable domain: KAGVTQTPRYLIKTRGQQVTLSCSPISGHRSVSWYQQTPGQGLQFLFEYFSETQRNKGNFPGRFSGRQFSNSRSEMNVSTLELGDSALYLCASSPSGPGELFFGEGSRLTVL.

The sample holds many counts of this clonotype. The genes are TRBV5-6 and TRBJ1-1, with no clear D. The V end lost 3 bases, the J end lost 6 bases, and 15 bases lay between the germline ends. Germline values: CDR1 SGHDT, CDR2 YYEEEE. This CDR3 is built from 14 residues. In DNA form, the CDR3 reads TGTGCCAGCAGCTCGCCCGACGGGAGGCCTGAAGCTTTCTTT. Translated, it gives CASSSPDGRPEAFF.

This clonotype has ten or more counts. The J gene is TRBJ2-1, the V gene TRBV7-9; TRBD2 matches at 11 bases. V dropped 5 bases and J dropped 1; count of bases not matched to a gene: 10. In germline, CDR1 is SEHNR, CDR2 FQNEAQ (reference sequence). This CDR3 contains 18 residues. The CDR3 protein is CASSPRLAGGPSYNEQFF. For the CDR3, the DNA is TGTGCCAGCAGCCCACGCCTAGCGGGAGGCCCGTCCTACAATGAGCAGTTCTTC.

A note on this clonotype: The junction departs from germline at one end; a sequencing error may be responsible. The V gene is TRBV12-5, the J gene TRBJ2-5, with 9 bases that match TRBD1. The CDR3 extends over 14 amino acids. In germline, CDR1 is LGHNT, CDR2 FRNRAP. CDR3 protein: CGSGPPGQGQTQYF. Written as DNA, the CDR3 is TGTGGTAGTGGTCCCCCGGGACAGGGCCAGACCCAGTACTTC.

This clonotype has a count of ten or more. This chain connects TRBV11-1 to TRBJ2-1; 7 positions agree with TRBD1. Trimming at V came to 4 bases and at J to 4 bases, leaving 7 bases not matched to a gene. CDR3 length: 15 amino acids. Germline loops: CDR1 SGHAT, CDR2 FQDESV (reference sequence). The CDR3 reads CASSYRRDRYNEQFF. The CDR3 nucleotides read TGTGCCAGCAGCTATAGACGGGACAGATACAATGAGCAGTTCTTC.

This clonotype has a count of ten or more. V usage is TRBV2 and J usage is TRBJ2-7; unclear D gene. CDR3 size: 14 residues. Germline CDR1 is SNHLY and CDR2 is FYNNEI. Between the trimmed V and J ends, which lost 3 bases and 0 bases, there was a span of 9 bases. Here the CDR3 DNA reads TGTGCCAGCAGTGAGTGGCGCAGCTCCTACGAGCAGTACTTC. Translated, it gives CASSEWRSSYEQYF. The whole variable domain, filled in from reference TRBV2 and TRBJ2-7, reads EPEVTQTPSHQVTQMGQEVILRCVPISNHLYFYWYRQILGQKVEFLVSFYNNEISEKSEIFDDQFSVERPDGSNFTLKIRSTKLEDSAMYFCASSEWRSSYEQYFGPGTRLTVT.

For this clonotype: The junction and the germline gene differ at one end; a read error may be behind it. This chain links TRBV12-3 or TRBV12-4 with TRBJ2-1; 12 nucleotides match TRBD2. This CDR3 spans 14 amino acids. CDR3 loop: CASSLAGGRVEQLF. The CDR3 DNA follows: TGTGCCAGCAGTCTAGCGGGGGGGCGGGTTGAGCAGTTATTC.

The chain employs TRBV2 and TRBJ2-1; unclear D gene. The germline V gene encodes CDR1 SNHLY and CDR2 FYNNEI. Trimming removed 8 bases from V and 7 bases from J, with 24 bases in between. CDR3 length equals 16 residues. CDR3 in amino acids: CASSKENTNLLNEQFF. In DNA, the CDR3 is TGTGCCAGCTCTAAAGAAAACACCAACCTGTTGAATGAGCAGTTCTTC. Based on the CDR3 plus reference TRBV2 and TRBJ2-1, the full variable domain is EPEVTQTPSHQVTQMGQEVILRCVPISNHLYFYWYRQILGQKVEFLVSFYNNEISEKSEIFDDQFSVERPDGSNFTLKIRSTKLEDSAMYFCASSKENTNLLNEQFFGPGTRLTVL.